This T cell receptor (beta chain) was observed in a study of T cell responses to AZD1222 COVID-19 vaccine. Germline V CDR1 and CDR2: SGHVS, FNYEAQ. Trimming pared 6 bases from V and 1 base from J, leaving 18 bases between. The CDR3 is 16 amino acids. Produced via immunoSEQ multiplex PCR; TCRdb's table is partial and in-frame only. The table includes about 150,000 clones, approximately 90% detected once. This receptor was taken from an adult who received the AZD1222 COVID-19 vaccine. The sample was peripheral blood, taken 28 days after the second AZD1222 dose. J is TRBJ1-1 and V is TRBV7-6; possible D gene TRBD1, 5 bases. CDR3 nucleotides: TGTGCCAGCAGTCAAGGGGTAGCGGGAGGGAACACTGAAGCTTTCTTT. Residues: CASSQGVAGGNTEAFF.